This TCR beta chain was captured in a study of fetal regulatory T cell absence and autoimmunity. Remarks on this clone: The antigen remains unidentified.

The V end was cut by 6 bases, the J end by 4 bases, with 11 bases between. The CDR3 consists of 13 residues. CDR1 is MNHEY and CDR2 is SMNVEV in the germline V gene (reference sequence). The study's findings and limits: Compared with cord blood, pancreas showed oligoclonal TCR enrichment, some clones over 80-fold.

Produced via immunoSEQ multiplex PCR; TCRdb's table is partial and in-frame only. The table has some 46,000 clones, about 80% seen once. V usage is TRBV27 and J usage is TRBJ2-3; D possibly matches TRBD1 or TRBD2 (5 bases each). Specimen: cord blood. The receptor's source is a newborn boy with IPEX syndrome. In DNA, the CDR3 is TGTGCCAGCAGACTAGGGGCGGCAGATACGCAGTATTTT. Translating gives CASRLGAADTQYF.